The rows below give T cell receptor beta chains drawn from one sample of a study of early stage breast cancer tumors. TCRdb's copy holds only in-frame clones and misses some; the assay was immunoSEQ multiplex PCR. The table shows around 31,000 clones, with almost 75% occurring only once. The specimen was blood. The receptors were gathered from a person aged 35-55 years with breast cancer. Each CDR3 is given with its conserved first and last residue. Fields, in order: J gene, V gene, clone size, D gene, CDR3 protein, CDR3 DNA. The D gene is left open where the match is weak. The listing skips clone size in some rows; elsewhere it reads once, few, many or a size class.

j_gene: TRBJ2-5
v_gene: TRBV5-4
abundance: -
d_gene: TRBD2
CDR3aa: CASSGGTSGRQETQYF
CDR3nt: TGTGCCAGCAGCGGAGGGACTAGCGGGAGACAAGAGACCCAGTACTTC

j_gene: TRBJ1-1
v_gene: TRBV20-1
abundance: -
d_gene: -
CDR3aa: CSVPKRTEAFF
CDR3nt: TGCAGTGTCCCAAAGAGGACTGAAGCTTTCTTT

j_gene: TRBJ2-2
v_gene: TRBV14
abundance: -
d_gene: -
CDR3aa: CASSQDSVSAGELFF
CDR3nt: TGTGCCAGCAGCCAAGACAGTGTGAGCGCCGGGGAGCTGTTTTTT

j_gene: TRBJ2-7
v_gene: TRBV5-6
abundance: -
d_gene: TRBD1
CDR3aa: CASSWGTGRYEQYF
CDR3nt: TGTGCCAGCAGCTGGGGGACAGGTCGCTACGAGCAGTACTTC

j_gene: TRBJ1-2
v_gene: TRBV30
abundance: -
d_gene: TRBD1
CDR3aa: CAWRGQTIYGYTF
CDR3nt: TGTGCCTGGAGGGGACAGACCATCTATGGCTACACCTTC

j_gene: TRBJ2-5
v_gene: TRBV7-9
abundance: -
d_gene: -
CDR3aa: CASSPGGQDTETQYF
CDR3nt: TGTGCCAGCAGCCCGGGGGGACAGGATACGGAGACCCAGTACTTC

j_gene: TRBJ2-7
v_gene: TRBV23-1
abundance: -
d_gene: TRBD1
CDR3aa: CASSQSGTASYEQYF
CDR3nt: TGCGCCAGCAGTCAATCGGGGACAGCCTCCTACGAGCAGTACTTC

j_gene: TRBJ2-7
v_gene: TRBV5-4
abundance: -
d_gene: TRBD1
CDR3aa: CASSPGTGAYEQYF
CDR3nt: TGTGCCAGCAGCCCCGGGACAGGGGCTTACGAGCAGTACTTC

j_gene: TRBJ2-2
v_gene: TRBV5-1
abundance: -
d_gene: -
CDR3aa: CASSFGPGGELFF
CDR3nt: TGCGCCAGCAGCTTCGGGCCCGGGGGGGAGCTGTTTTTT

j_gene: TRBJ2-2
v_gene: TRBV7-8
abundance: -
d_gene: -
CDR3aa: CASSGIAGGELFF
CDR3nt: TGTGCCAGCAGCGGCATTGCGGGCGGGGAGCTGTTTTTT

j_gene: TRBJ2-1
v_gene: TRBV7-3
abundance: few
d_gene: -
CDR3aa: CASSLSSYNEQFF
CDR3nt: TGTGCCAGCAGCTTAAGCTCCTACAATGAGCAGTTCTTC

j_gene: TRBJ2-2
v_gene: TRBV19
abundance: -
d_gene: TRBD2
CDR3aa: CASSIAGGNTGELFF
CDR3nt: TGTGCCAGTAGTATAGCGGGGGGGAACACCGGGGAGCTGTTTTTT

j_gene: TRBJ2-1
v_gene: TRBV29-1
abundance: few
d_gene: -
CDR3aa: CSVEVFLVNHNEQFF
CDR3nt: TGCAGCGTTGAAGTGTTTCTAGTAAACCACAATGAGCAGTTCTTC

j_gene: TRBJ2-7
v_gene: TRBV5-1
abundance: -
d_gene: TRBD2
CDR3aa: CASSRGTSGNYEQYF
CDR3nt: TGCGCCAGCAGCCGAGGGACTAGCGGGAACTACGAGCAGTACTTC

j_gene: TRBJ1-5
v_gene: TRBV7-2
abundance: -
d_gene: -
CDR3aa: CASSLYGTGGQPQHF
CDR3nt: TGTGCCAGCAGCTTATATGGAACCGGTGGTCAGCCCCAGCATTTT

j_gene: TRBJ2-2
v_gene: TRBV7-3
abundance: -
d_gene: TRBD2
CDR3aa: CASSSRPSGQNTGELFF
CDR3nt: TGTGCCAGCAGTTCTCGCCCTAGCGGGCAGAACACCGGGGAGCTGTTTTTT

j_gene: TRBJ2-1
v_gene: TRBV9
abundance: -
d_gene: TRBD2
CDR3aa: CASSETTSGTYEQFF
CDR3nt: TGTGCCAGCAGCGAGACGACTAGCGGGACGTATGAGCAGTTCTTC

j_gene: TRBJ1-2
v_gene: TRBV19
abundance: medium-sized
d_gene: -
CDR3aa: CASSIGLGVAYGYTF
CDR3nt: TGTGCCAGTAGTATTGGTTTAGGCGTGGCGTATGGCTACACCTTC

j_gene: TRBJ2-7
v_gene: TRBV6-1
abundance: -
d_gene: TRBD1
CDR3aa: CASRWTGGWGEQYF
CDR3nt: TGTGCCAGCAGATGGACAGGGGGCTGGGGCGAGCAGTACTTC

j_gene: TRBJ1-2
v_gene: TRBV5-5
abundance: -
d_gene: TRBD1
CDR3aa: CASSWGTGDYTF
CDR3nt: TGTGCCAGCAGCTGGGGGACAGGGGACTACACCTTC

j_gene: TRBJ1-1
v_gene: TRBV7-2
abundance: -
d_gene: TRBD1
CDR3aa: CASSLMQGAEAFF
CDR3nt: TGTGCCAGCAGTCTTATGCAGGGGGCTGAAGCTTTCTTT

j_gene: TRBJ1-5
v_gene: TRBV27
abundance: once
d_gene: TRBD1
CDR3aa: CASRSGTGVNQPQHF
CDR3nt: TGTGCCAGCAGGTCCGGGACAGGAGTAAATCAGCCCCAGCATTTT

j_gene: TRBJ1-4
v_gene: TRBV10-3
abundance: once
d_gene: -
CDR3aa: CAISETQPSDEKLFF
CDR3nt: TGTGCCATCAGCGAAACTCAGCCCTCCGATGAAAAACTGTTTTTT

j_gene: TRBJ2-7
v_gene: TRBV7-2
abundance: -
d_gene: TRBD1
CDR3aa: CASSLETGGYEQYF
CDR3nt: TGTGCCAGCAGCTTGGAGACAGGGGGCTACGAGCAGTACTTC

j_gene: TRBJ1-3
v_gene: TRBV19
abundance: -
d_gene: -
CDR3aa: CASSISLDSYSGNTIYF
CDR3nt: TGTGCCAGTAGTATTTCCCTCGACTCCTACTCTGGAAACACCATATATTTT

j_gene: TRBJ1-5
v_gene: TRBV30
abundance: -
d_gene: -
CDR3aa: CAWSSRDKNQPQHF
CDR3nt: TGTGCCTGGAGTAGCCGGGACAAAAATCAGCCCCAGCATTTT

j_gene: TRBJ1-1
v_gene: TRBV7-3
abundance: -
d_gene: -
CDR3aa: CASSQHRDTEAFF
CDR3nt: TGTGCCAGCAGCCAGCATAGGGACACTGAAGCTTTCTTT

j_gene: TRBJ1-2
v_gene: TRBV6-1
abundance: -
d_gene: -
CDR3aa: CASSEAAGYGYTF
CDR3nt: TGTGCCAGCAGTGAAGCCGCAGGCTATGGCTACACCTTC

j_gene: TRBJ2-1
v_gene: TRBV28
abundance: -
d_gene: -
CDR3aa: CASSSSYHKVDNEQFF
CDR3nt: TGTGCCAGCAGCTCATCCTACCACAAAGTCGACAATGAGCAGTTCTTC